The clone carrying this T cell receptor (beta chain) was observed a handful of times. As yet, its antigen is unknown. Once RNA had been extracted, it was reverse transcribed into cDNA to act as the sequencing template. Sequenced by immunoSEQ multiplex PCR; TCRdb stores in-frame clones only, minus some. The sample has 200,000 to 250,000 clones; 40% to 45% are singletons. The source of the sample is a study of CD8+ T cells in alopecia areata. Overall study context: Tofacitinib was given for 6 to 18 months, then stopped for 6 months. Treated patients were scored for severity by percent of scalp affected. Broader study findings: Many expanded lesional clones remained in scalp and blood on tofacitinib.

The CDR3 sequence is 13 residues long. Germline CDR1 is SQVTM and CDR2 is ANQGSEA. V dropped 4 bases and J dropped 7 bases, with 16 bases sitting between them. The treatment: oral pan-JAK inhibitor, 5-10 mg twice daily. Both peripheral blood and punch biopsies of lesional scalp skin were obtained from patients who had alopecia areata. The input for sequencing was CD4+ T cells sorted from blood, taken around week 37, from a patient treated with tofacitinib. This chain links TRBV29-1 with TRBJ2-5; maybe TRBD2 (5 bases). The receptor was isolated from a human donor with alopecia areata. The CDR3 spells CSVAGSNTVTQYF. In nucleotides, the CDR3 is TGCAGCGTTGCGGGATCGAACACGGTGACCCAGTACTTC.